These 24 T cell receptor beta chains share one sample of origin, sequenced in a study of blood T cell repertoires in COVID-19. The data were produced by immunoSEQ multiplex PCR, yet TCRdb's version contains in-frame clones alone and is incomplete. The table has roughly 67,000 clones, around 85% seen once. The sequencing input was peripheral blood. The receptors originated from a man aged 50 or older with active COVID-19.

The chain joins TRBV18 to TRBJ2-1, with TRBD2 matching over 15 bases. Per germline, CDR1 KGHSH and CDR2 LQKENI. After removal of 1 base from V and 5 bases from J, the junction contained 3 bases not matched to a gene. The CDR3 consists of 17 residues. The CDR3 here is CASSPRGLAGGNNEQFF. The CDR3 nucleotides are TGTGCCAGCTCACCACGAGGACTAGCGGGAGGGAACAATGAGCAGTTCTTC.

The V call is TRBV18, the J call TRBJ1-1, with a possible D match to TRBD1 (6 bases). The CDR3 is 14 residues long. V lost 1 base and J lost 11, with 17 bases in between. Germline CDR1 reads KGHSH; CDR2 reads LQKENI. CDR3 sequence: CASSPLAAGDRAFF. The DNA of the CDR3 is TGTGCCAGCTCACCACTAGCAGCAGGGGATCGGGCTTTCTTT.

The chain combines TRBV4-1 with TRBJ1-5, with D tentatively TRBD1 (6 bases). V shed 3 bases and J shed 6 bases, with 18 bases lying between them. The length of the CDR3 is 16 residues. The V gene's germline CDR1 is MGHRA and CDR2 YSYEKL. The CDR3 sequence is CASSHSTERGSQPQHF. CDR3 DNA sequence: TGCGCCAGCAGCCACTCGACCGAGAGGGGGAGTCAGCCCCAGCATTTT.

The genes are TRBV3-1 (or the pseudogene TRBV3-2) and TRBJ1-2; D is undetermined. The CDR3 runs to 13 residues. Trimming left V 0 bases short and J 2 bases short, with 4 bases between. Germline assignment: CDR1 LGHDT and CDR2 YNNKEL (reference sequence). CDR3 coding DNA: TGTGCCAGCAGCCAAGAACTAAACTATGGCTACACCTTC. Its protein product is CASSQELNYGYTF.

V is TRBV6-2 or TRBV6-3 and J is TRBJ2-1; 9 bases are shared with TRBD2. J gave up 6 bases and V 2 bases, and 5 bases lay outside the gene matches. Germline CDR1 and CDR2: MNHEY and SVGEGT. The CDR3 is made up of 15 amino acids. CDR3 DNA sequence: TGTGCCAGCAGTTACCAGGCGGGGGGGCTCAATGAGCAGTTCTTC. This sequence encodes CASSYQAGGLNEQFF.

The chain recombines TRBV27 with TRBJ1-4; D ambiguous. The CDR3 extends over 20 amino acids. Deletions cut 5 bases from V and 0 bases from J, with 25 bases between. Germline-derived CDR1 and CDR2 are MNHEY and SMNVEV (reference sequence). CDR3 sequence reads: CASSPPPRPAGFPTNEKLFF. For the CDR3, the DNA is TGTGCCAGCAGTCCACCCCCGCGACCGGCGGGGTTCCCAACTAATGAAAAACTGTTTTTT. Full variable domain (outside the CDR3, taken from reference TRBV27 and TRBJ1-4): EAQVTQNPRYLITVTGKKLTVTCSQNMNHEYMSWYRQDPGLGLRQIYYSMNVEVTDKGDVPEGYKVSRKEKRNFPLILESPSPNQTSLYFCASSPPPRPAGFPTNEKLFFGSGTQLSVL.

This rearrangement joins TRBV3-1 (or the pseudogene TRBV3-2) to TRBJ2-4, with a weak D call TRBD2 (6 bases). CDR3 length equals 16 residues. The germline V and J ends were trimmed by 2 bases and 7 bases, with 18 bases remaining between them. From germline, CDR1 is LGHDT and CDR2 YNNKEL (reference sequence). CDR3 protein: CASSQRSGSEGNIQYF. The CDR3 region has the DNA TGTGCCAGCAGCCAAAGATCCGGGAGTGAGGGGAACATTCAGTACTTC.

This chain joins TRBV28 and TRBJ2-3; D remains unclear. This CDR3 has 13 amino acids. Germline V gives CDR1 MDHEN, CDR2 SYDVKM. V dropped 4 bases and J dropped 0 bases, with 5 bases sitting between them. This chain's CDR3 is CASSSPSTDTQYF. The CDR3 DNA reads TGTGCCAGCAGTTCCCCTAGCACAGATACGCAGTATTTT.

The chain uses TRBV25-1 and TRBJ1-4; 9 bases are shared with TRBD1. CDR3 length equals 14 residues. V shed 5 bases and J 7 bases; nucleotides not matched to a gene: 5. The germline CDR1 and CDR2 sequences are MGHDK and SYGVNS. The DNA of the CDR3 is TGTGCCAGCAGTCACTGGACAGGGGCTGAAAAACTGTTTTTT. It specifies CASSHWTGAEKLFF.

The chain carries TRBV5-1 and TRBJ2-7; D perhaps matches TRBD2 (5 bases). The CDR3 extends over 13 amino acids. Trimming shortened V by 4 bases and J by 6 bases, and 14 bases separated the two germline ends. The V gene's germline CDR1 is SGHRS and CDR2 YFSETQ. CDR3 DNA sequence: TGCGCCAGCAGCCGCGGACTTGACCCCGAGCAGTACTTC. The encoded protein is CASSRGLDPEQYF.

The gene calls are TRBV28 and TRBJ2-5, with 9 bases fitting TRBD2. V trimming: 7 bases; J trimming: 5 bases; junction bases outside the gene matches: 14. This CDR3 is built from 16 residues. From germline, CDR1 is MDHEN and CDR2 SYDVKM. The CDR3 DNA follows: TGTGCCAGCACCCCCGATCTGGCGGGGGGGCAGGAGACCCAGTACTTC. Translation: CASTPDLAGGQETQYF. Full variable domain (rest looked up from reference TRBV28 and TRBJ2-5): DVKVTQSSRYLVKRTGEKVFLECVQDMDHENMFWYRQDPGLGLRLIYFSYDVKMKEKGDIPEGYSVSREKKERFSLILESASTNQTSMYLCASTPDLAGGQETQYFGPGTRLLVL.

The chain couples TRBV11-2 to TRBJ2-2; 9 bases fit TRBD2. The CDR3 extends over 16 amino acids. The germline V gene has CDR1 SGHAT and CDR2 FQNNGV. With 3 bases clipped from V and 1 base from J, the junction kept 3 bases outside the gene matches. The CDR3 is CASSLVSGGNTGELFF. The DNA for the CDR3 is TGTGCCAGCAGCTTGGTTAGCGGGGGGAACACCGGGGAGCTGTTTTTT.

This chain connects TRBV3-1 (or the pseudogene TRBV3-2) to TRBJ1-1; D unclear. The CDR3 is 12 residues long. Trimming took 8 bases from V and 3 from J, leaving 10 bases between them. Germline V gene sequence: CDR1 LGHDT, CDR2 YNNKEL (reference sequence). The CDR3 region is CASGYGDTEAFF. DNA for the CDR3: TGTGCCAGCGGGTACGGGGACACTGAAGCTTTCTTT.

The sample holds one count of this clone. The chain uses TRBV7-2 and TRBJ2-2, with a possible D match to TRBD2 (5 bases). Between the trimmed V and J ends, which lost 1 base and 4 bases, there was a span of 13 bases. CDR3 length equals 16 residues. The germline CDR1 and CDR2 sequences are SGHTA and FQGNSA. The CDR3 bases are TGTGCCAGCAGCTTAGGTGAGGGCAGACCCACCGGGGAGCTGTTTTTT. Its protein is CASSLGEGRPTGELFF.

This chain links TRBV4-3 with TRBJ1-6; D not resolved. Per the germline V gene, CDR1 is LGHNA and CDR2 is YSLEER. Trimming pared 0 bases from V and 8 bases from J, leaving 11 bases between. The CDR3 has 15 amino acids. The CDR3 protein is CASSQEMAADSPLHF. In nucleotides, the CDR3 is TGCGCCAGCAGCCAAGAAATGGCTGCGGATTCACCCCTCCACTTT.

The V call is TRBV5-1, the J call TRBJ1-6; D remains ambiguous. CDR1 and CDR2 (germline): SGHRS, YFSETQ. Trimming stripped 0 bases from V and 4 bases from J, with 11 bases between. The CDR3 consists of 16 residues. The CDR3 protein is CASSLEVTAYNSPLHF. The CDR3 DNA reads as TGCGCCAGCAGCTTGGAAGTAACAGCATATAATTCACCCCTCCACTTT.

The chain carries TRBV12-3 or TRBV12-4 and TRBJ1-5; no reliable D call. The CDR3 covers 11 residues. V was cut by 3 bases and J by 11 bases, with 8 bases left in between. The CDR3 bases are TGTGCCAGCAGTTTGGGCTCAGCCCAGCATTTT. This codes for CASSLGSAQHF.

The chain uses TRBV18 and TRBJ2-2; 9 bases map to TRBD2. The CDR3 has 14 residues. The trim removed 4 bases at V and 10 bases at J, leaving 7 bases unmatched. Germline V gives CDR1 KGHSH, CDR2 LQKENI. In DNA form, the CDR3 reads TGTGCCAGCTCACAGCGGACTAGCGTTGAGGAGCTGTTTTTT. It specifies CASSQRTSVEELFF.

The chain carries TRBV9 and TRBJ1-1; D not resolved. V was pared by 4 bases and J by 0 bases, with 13 bases between. The CDR3 runs to 15 residues. Per germline, CDR1 SGDLS and CDR2 YYNGEE. The CDR3 DNA follows: TGTGCCAGCAGCCCCCGCGGAGCCTTGAACACTGAAGCTTTCTTT. The encoded protein is CASSPRGALNTEAFF.

The chain uses TRBV19 and TRBJ2-7, with D possibly TRBD1 on 6 matching bases. Germline-derived CDR1 and CDR2 are LNHDA and SQIVND (reference sequence). CDR3 length: 13 residues. The V and J ends lost 3 bases and 3 bases respectively, with 9 bases between them. The CDR3 sequence is CASSISRGYEQYF. CDR3 nucleotide sequence: TGTGCCAGTAGTATCTCCAGGGGCTACGAGCAGTACTTC.

The chain is built from TRBV5-6 and TRBJ2-3; tentative D call: TRBD1 (6 bases). The CDR3 length is 13 residues. Trimming took off 0 bases at V and 9 bases at J, with 11 bases between the two ends. The germline V gene has CDR1 SGHDT and CDR2 YYEEEE. The CDR3 loop reads CASSLDTGLTQYF. CDR3 sequence (DNA): TGTGCCAGCAGCTTGGATACAGGGCTCACGCAGTATTTT.

The V and J genes are TRBV4-3 and TRBJ1-1; no reliable D call. V lost 1 base and J 1 base, leaving 10 bases between the germline ends. The CDR3 contains 15 residues. Germline values: CDR1 LGHNA, CDR2 YSLEER. The CDR3 region has the DNA TGCGCCAGCAGCCAAGCTGGAGGCTGGAACACTGAAGCTTTCTTT. Protein: CASSQAGGWNTEAFF.

The CDR3 loop reads CASSQEGLLLGQYF. In nucleotides, the CDR3 is TGTGCCAGCAGCCAGGAGGGACTCCTCCTGGGGCAGTACTTC. V gene TRBV7-8 combines with J gene TRBJ2-7; the D gene is possibly TRBD2 (6 bases). Germline CDR1 reads SGHVS; CDR2 reads FQNEAQ. The CDR3 is 14 amino acids. The V and J ends lost 5 bases and 9 bases respectively, with 20 bases between them. Filled out from reference TRBV7-8 and TRBJ2-7, the complete variable domain reads GAGVSQSPRYKVAKRGQDVALRCDPISGHVSLFWYQQALGQGPEFLTYFQNEAQLDKSGLPSDRFFAERPEGSVSTLKIQRTQQEDSAVYLCASSQEGLLLGQYFGPGTRLTVT.

This chain uses TRBV7-3 with TRBJ1-1; D uncertain. Deletions cut 2 bases from V and 0 bases from J, with 10 bases between. Germline CDR1 is SGHTA and CDR2 is FQGTGA. The CDR3 contains 15 residues. The CDR3 is CASSLGRVLNTEAFF. The CDR3 DNA reads as TGTGCCAGCAGCTTAGGTCGCGTACTGAACACTGAAGCTTTCTTT. Looking up the rest from reference TRBV7-3 and TRBJ1-1 gives the full variable domain: GAGVSQTPSNKVTEKGKYVELRCDPISGHTALYWYRQSLGQGPEFLIYFQGTGAADDSGLPNDRFFAVRPEGSVSTLKIQRTERGDSAVYLCASSLGRVLNTEAFFGQGTRLTVV.